The rows below give T cell receptor beta chains drawn from one sample of a study of blood T cells in healthy people across ages. In TCRdb, the 5' RACE reads were re-called with MiXCR into one record per CDR3 protein. This table holds about 930,000 distinct CDR3 sequences, just under 30% found once. This sample was shared with a second study, whose subject was T cells of mothers and their children.

Sequenced input: blood. The origin of the receptors is a woman between 35 and 50 years old in good health. Both conserved end residues are part of each CDR3. A D gene is named only where the DNA matches it firmly. The size entry is marked missing in some rows and otherwise reads once, few, many or a size class.

TRBV7-9	NA	TRBJ2-3	NA	TGTGCCAGCAGCTTAGTTTCTCCCACAGATACGCAGTATTTT	CASSLVSPTDTQYF
TRBV20-1	many	TRBJ2-7	NA	TGCAGTGCTCCGGATCACCACGAGCAGTACTTC	CSAPDHHEQYF
TRBV10-1	NA	TRBJ2-7	NA	TGCGCCAGCAGTGAGTACGACAGGGAGCAGTACTTC	CASSEYDREQYF
TRBV5-1	NA	TRBJ2-3	NA	TGCGCCAACAGCTTGCTGGTCACAGATACGCAGTATTTT	CANSLLVTDTQYF
TRBV7-2	many	TRBJ2-5	TRBD1	TGTGCCAGCAGCTTTAATCAGGGGGCAAGTGAGACCCAGTACTTC	CASSFNQGASETQYF
TRBV6-6	NA	TRBJ1-5	TRBD1	TGTGCCAGAAGCGTCGGACAGGGGGGACACGGCAATCAGCCCCAGCATTTT	CARSVGQGGHGNQPQHF
TRBV20-1	few	TRBJ2-7	TRBD1	TGCAGTGCTAGAGGGACAGGTGGTTCCGAGCAGTACTTC	CSARGTGGSEQYF
TRBV7-6	few	TRBJ2-7	TRBD1	TGTGCCAGCAGCGGTCAAGCTACAGGGGGCAAAAGAACCTACGAGCAGTACTTC	CASSGQATGGKRTYEQYF
TRBV7-2	many	TRBJ2-7	NA	TGTGCCAGCAGCTTACAGGACAGCTACTACGAGCAGTACTTC	CASSLQDSYYEQYF
TRBV4-1	few	TRBJ1-1	NA	TGCGCCAGCAGCCAAGAACCAGGCCTGAACACTGAAGCTTTCTTT	CASSQEPGLNTEAFF
TRBV9	NA	TRBJ1-1	TRBD1	TGTGCCAGCAGCGTAGAGGGGGCCGGAGCGGACACTGAAGCTTTCTTT	CASSVEGAGADTEAFF
TRBV20-1	many	TRBJ2-7	NA	TGCAGTGCTAGAGATGAGGGGGGGCTCGACGAGCAGTACTTC	CSARDEGGLDEQYF
TRBV12-3/TRBV12-4	NA	TRBJ2-1	TRBD1	TGTGCCAGCAGTTTCACGCAGGGACAGGGGGCGTACAATGAGCAGTTCTTC	CASSFTQGQGAYNEQFF
TRBV3-1	many	TRBJ2-7	NA	TGTGCCAGCAGCCAAGAAGGTGGCTACGAGCAGTACTTC	CASSQEGGYEQYF
TRBV3-1	NA	TRBJ2-2	NA	TGTGCCAGCAGCCAGGTGGGGGGGCACACCGGGGAGCTGTTTTTT	CASSQVGGHTGELFF
TRBV12-3/TRBV12-4	many	TRBJ1-6	TRBD1	TGTGCCAGCAGCCCCGACAGGGGGAATAATTCACCCCTCCACTTT	CASSPDRGNNSPLHF
TRBV28	few	TRBJ1-5	NA	TGTGCCAGCAACCTGGAGTTGACAGGAGGACTCAATCAGCCCCAGCATTTT	CASNLELTGGLNQPQHF
TRBV2	NA	TRBJ2-1	NA	TGTGCCAGCATCCCAACTCGGACAGTCAACAATGAGCAGTTCTTC	CASIPTRTVNNEQFF
TRBV12-3/TRBV12-4	many	TRBJ2-1	NA	TGTGCCAGCAGGACGTACCCTGAGGGGCAGTTCTTC	CASRTYPEGQFF
TRBV10-3	NA	TRBJ1-2	NA	TGTGCCATCAGTGACATTCAAAGGGGCTACACCTTC	CAISDIQRGYTF
TRBV5-6	few	TRBJ1-2	NA	TGTGCCAGCAGCTTGTATAGGGGAAATGGCTACACCTTC	CASSLYRGNGYTF
TRBV7-2	many	TRBJ2-7	NA	TGTGCCAGCAGCGGCTTGAATGGGGGCCGCGAGCAGTACTTC	CASSGLNGGREQYF
TRBV4-1	many	TRBJ1-5	TRBD1	TGCGCCAGCAGCCAAGTGGACAGGGTTATGCGGAATCAGCCCCAGCATTTT	CASSQVDRVMRNQPQHF
TRBV5-1	few	TRBJ1-4	NA	TGCGCCAGCAGCTTGGGAGGACAGACTAATGAAAAACTGTTTTTT	CASSLGGQTNEKLFF
TRBV7-2	many	TRBJ1-2	NA	TGTGCCAGCAGCTCCTATTTAGTGGGAAACTATGGCTACACCTTC	CASSSYLVGNYGYTF
TRBV7-2	NA	TRBJ1-1	TRBD1	TGTGCCAGCAGCCCCCAGGGACAGGGTATGGCTGAAGCTTTCTTT	CASSPQGQGMAEAFF
TRBV12-3/TRBV12-4	many	TRBJ1-5	NA	TGTGCCAGCAGCATACTTCGGGACGCCGGTCAGCCCCAGCATTTT	CASSILRDAGQPQHF
TRBV7-2	many	TRBJ2-7	TRBD2	TGTGCCAGCAGCTGGGGGAGTGGGGGGAGGGCCTACGAGCAGTACTTC	CASSWGSGGRAYEQYF
TRBV5-1	few	TRBJ1-1	TRBD1	TGCGCCAGCAGCTTGGGGGACAGGGAGGTGGGTACTGAAGCTTTCTTT	CASSLGDREVGTEAFF
TRBV24-1	NA	TRBJ2-5	NA	TGTGCCACCAGGGAGGGGGGGCTAGAGACCCAGTACTTC	CATREGGLETQYF
TRBV7-3	many	TRBJ1-2	TRBD1	TGTGCCAGCAGCGGGGCAGGGGGATATGGCTACACCTTC	CASSGAGGYGYTF
TRBV7-2	few	TRBJ1-1	NA	TGTGCCAGCAGCTTGGTTCCAAGGAACACTGAAGCTTTCTTT	CASSLVPRNTEAFF
TRBV3-1	few	TRBJ2-3	TRBD1	TGTGCCAGCAGTCGTAGGGGGCGCGGATTCTCAGATACGCAGTATTTT	CASSRRGRGFSDTQYF
TRBV7-2	many	TRBJ2-7	NA	TGTGCCAGCAGCTTAGAGTTCAGGGTCTACGAGCAGTACTTC	CASSLEFRVYEQYF
TRBV10-2	many	TRBJ2-5	NA	TGCGCCAGCAGGCGAATGGGGGACCCAAAAGAGACCCAGTACTTC	CASRRMGDPKETQYF
TRBV12-3/TRBV12-4	NA	TRBJ2-5	TRBD2	TGTGCCAGCGGGAACGGGGGACTAGCGGAGCAAGAGACCCAGTACTTC	CASGNGGLAEQETQYF
TRBV19	NA	TRBJ1-2	NA	TGTGCCAGTAGCCGAAGCCCCCCGACAGCCTATGGCTACACCTTC	CASSRSPPTAYGYTF
TRBV5-1	NA	TRBJ2-7	TRBD1	TGCGCCAGCAGCGAGGACAGGGGGCCCTACGAGCAGTACTTC	CASSEDRGPYEQYF
TRBV5-1	NA	TRBJ2-3	TRBD1	TGCGCCAGTATAAGGGACAGGGACACAGATACGCAGTATTTT	CASIRDRDTDTQYF
TRBV12-3/TRBV12-4	many	TRBJ2-1	TRBD2	TGTGCCAGCACCGCCTTTCGGGGGGGGGCCGTGGCTGAGCAGTTCTTC	CASTAFRGGAVAEQFF
TRBV20-1	NA	TRBJ2-1	TRBD2	TGCAGTGCTTCACTAGCGGTCGACTACTACAATGAGCAGTTCTTC	CSASLAVDYYNEQFF
TRBV5-1	many	TRBJ2-7	TRBD2	TGCGCCAGCAGCTTGGGGCTAGCGGATTCCTACGAGCAGTACTTC	CASSLGLADSYEQYF
TRBV20-1	NA	TRBJ1-1	NA	TGCAGTGCTAGAGGGGGCTCCGCGGAGAACACTGAAGCTTTCTTT	CSARGGSAENTEAFF
TRBV7-3	few	TRBJ2-2	NA	TGTGCCAGCAGCACACAAGGCCCGCCGAACACCGGGGAGCTGTTTTTT	CASSTQGPPNTGELFF
TRBV9	NA	TRBJ2-3	NA	TGTGCCAGCAGCGTATCTAGCGACACAGATACGCAGTATTTT	CASSVSSDTDTQYF
TRBV5-6	many	TRBJ2-7	NA	TGTGCCAGCAGCTCAGGACCGTCTACATCCTACGAGCAGTACTTC	CASSSGPSTSYEQYF
TRBV25-1	few	TRBJ2-7	TRBD1	TGTGCCAGCAGTGGGGACAGGGGGGTCTACGAGCAGTACTTC	CASSGDRGVYEQYF
TRBV4-1	NA	TRBJ1-1	NA	TGCGCCAGCAGCCCCCTCGAGGCTTCAATGAACACTGAAGCTTTCTTT	CASSPLEASMNTEAFF
TRBV10-3	many	TRBJ1-4	TRBD1	TGTGCCATCAGTGAGCCCGGACAGGGTATTGAAAAACTGTTTTTT	CAISEPGQGIEKLFF
TRBV12-3/TRBV12-4	few	TRBJ2-2	TRBD2	TGTGCCAGCAGCTTTAGCGGGGGAGGCGGGGAGCTGTTTTTT	CASSFSGGGGELFF
TRBV12-3/TRBV12-4	many	TRBJ1-6	NA	TGTGCCAGCAGCTACAGGTCAGGCTCACCCCTCCACTTT	CASSYRSGSPLHF
TRBV7-6	many	TRBJ2-7	NA	TGTGCCAGCAGCCCCCGGTTCGGGCAGGGGTCCTACGAGCAGTACTTC	CASSPRFGQGSYEQYF
TRBV11-2	once	TRBJ2-5	TRBD1	TGTGCCAGCAGCACGAGGGACAGGTGGGGGCAAGGGACCCAGTACTTC	CASSTRDRWGQGTQYF
TRBV2	few	TRBJ2-7	TRBD1	TGTGCCGGCAGCGCTACCGGGACAGGGGGGACCGAGCAGTACTTC	CAGSATGTGGTEQYF
TRBV7-2	few	TRBJ1-3	NA	TGTGCCAGCGGGTCGCAGGGAAGAGCTGGAAACACCATATATTTT	CASGSQGRAGNTIYF
TRBV18	few	TRBJ1-1	NA	TGTGCCAGCTCACCCAGTCAGAGGAACACTGAAGCTTTCTTT	CASSPSQRNTEAFF
TRBV29-1	NA	TRBJ2-2	NA	TGCAGCGTTCAGATCAGGGTACCGAACACCGGGGAGCTGTTTTTT	CSVQIRVPNTGELFF
TRBV6-5	few	TRBJ1-6	NA	TGTGCCAGCAGTTACAGCTACGGGACACCCCTCCACTTT	CASSYSYGTPLHF